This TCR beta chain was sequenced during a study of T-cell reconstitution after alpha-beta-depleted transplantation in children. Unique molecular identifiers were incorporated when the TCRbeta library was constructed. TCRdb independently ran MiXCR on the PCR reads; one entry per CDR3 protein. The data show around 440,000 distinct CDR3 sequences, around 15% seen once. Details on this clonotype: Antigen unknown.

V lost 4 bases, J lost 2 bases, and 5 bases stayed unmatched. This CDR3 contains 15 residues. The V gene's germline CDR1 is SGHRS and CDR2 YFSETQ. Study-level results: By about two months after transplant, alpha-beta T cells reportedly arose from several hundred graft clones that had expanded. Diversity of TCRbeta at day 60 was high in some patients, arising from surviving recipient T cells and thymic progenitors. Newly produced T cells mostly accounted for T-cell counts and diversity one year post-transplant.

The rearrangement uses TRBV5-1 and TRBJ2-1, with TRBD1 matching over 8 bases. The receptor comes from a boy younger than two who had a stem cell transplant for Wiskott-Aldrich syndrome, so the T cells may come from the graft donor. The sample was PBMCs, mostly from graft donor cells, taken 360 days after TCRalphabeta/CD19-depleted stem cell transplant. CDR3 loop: CASSRTGMTYNEQFF. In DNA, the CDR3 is TGCGCCAGCAGCCGGACAGGGATGACCTACAATGAGCAGTTCTTC. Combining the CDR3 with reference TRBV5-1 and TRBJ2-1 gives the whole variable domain KAGVTQTPRYLIKTRGQQVTLSCSPISGHRSVSWYQQTPGQGLQFLFEYFSETQRNKGNFPGRFSGRQFSNSRSEMNVSTLELGDSALYLCASSRTGMTYNEQFFGPGTRLTVL.